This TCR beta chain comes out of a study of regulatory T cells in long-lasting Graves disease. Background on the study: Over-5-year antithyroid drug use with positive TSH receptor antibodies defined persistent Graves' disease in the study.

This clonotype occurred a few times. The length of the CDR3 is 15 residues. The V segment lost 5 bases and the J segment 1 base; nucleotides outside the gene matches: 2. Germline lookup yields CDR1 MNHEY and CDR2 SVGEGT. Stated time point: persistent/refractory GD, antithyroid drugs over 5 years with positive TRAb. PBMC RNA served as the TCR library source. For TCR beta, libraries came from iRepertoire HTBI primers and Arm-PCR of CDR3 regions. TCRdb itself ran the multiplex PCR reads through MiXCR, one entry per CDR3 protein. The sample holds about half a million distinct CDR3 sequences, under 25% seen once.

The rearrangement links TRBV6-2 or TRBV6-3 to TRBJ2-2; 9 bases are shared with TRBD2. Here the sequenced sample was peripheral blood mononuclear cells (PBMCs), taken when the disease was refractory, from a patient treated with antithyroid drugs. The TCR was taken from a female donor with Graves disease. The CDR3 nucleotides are TGTGCCAGCAGTAAGACTAGCGGGAACACCGGGGAGCTGTTTTTT. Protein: CASSKTSGNTGELFF.